The clone carrying this T cell receptor (beta chain) was counted only a few times. This sample was taken from a study of spatial heterogeneity in lung cancer. Study overall: More than eight raw reads, on average, carried each unique TCR and UMI combination.

MiXCR was run by TCRdb on the 5' RACE reads, yielding one entry per CDR3 protein. Found here are about 45,000 distinct CDR3 sequences, almost 7% of them singletons; the top ten hold roughly 45%. The V end lost 1 base, the J end lost 3 bases, and 7 bases lay between the germline ends. Germline CDR1 and CDR2: DFQATT and SNEGSKA (reference sequence). The CDR3 consists of 14 residues. The time point here: sample taken at primary tumor resection. The source is a female donor with early-stage non-small cell lung cancer. The rearrangement joins TRBV20-1 to TRBJ2-6, with D hard to call. The sample consisted of PBMCs, taken at surgery. The CDR3 region has the DNA TGCAGTGCTAGAGTCTCTAGTGGGGCCAACGTCCTGACTTTC. The encoded protein is CSARVSSGANVLTF.